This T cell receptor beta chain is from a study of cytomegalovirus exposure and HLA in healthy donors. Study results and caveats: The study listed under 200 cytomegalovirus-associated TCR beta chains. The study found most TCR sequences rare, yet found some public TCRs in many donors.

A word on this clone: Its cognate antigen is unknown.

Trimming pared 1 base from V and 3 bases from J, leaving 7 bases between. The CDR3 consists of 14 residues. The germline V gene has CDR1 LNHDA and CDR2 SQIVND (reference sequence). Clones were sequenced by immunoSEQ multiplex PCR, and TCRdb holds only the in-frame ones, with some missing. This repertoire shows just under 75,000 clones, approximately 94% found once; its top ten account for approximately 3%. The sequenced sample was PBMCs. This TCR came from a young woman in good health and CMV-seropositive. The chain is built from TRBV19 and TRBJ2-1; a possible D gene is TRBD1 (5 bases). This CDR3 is CASSIGGVYNEQFF. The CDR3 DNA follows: TGTGCCAGTAGTATAGGGGGCGTCTACAATGAGCAGTTCTTC. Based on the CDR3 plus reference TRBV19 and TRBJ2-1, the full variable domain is DGGITQSPKYLFRKEGQNVTLSCEQNLNHDAMYWYRQDPGQGLRLIYYSQIVNDFQKGDIAEGYSVSREKKESFPLTVTSAQKNPTAFYLCASSIGGVYNEQFFGPGTRLTVL.